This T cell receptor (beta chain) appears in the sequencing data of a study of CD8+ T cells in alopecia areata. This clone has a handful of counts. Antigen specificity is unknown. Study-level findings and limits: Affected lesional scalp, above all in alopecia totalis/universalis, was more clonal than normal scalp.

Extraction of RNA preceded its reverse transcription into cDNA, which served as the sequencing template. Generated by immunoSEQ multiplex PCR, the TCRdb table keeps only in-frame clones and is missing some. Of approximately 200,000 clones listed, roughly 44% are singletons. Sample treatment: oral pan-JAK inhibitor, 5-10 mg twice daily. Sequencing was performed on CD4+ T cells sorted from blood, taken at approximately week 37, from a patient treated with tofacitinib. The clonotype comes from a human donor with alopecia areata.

This chain's CDR3 is CASRGFAGYTF. As DNA, the CDR3 is TGTGCCAGCAGGGGGTTCGCCGGCTACACCTTC. The chain joins TRBV7-2 to TRBJ1-2; D unclear. The length of the CDR3 is 11 residues. The germline gives CDR1 SGHTA, CDR2 FQGNSA. The V end was cut by 6 bases, the J end by 8 bases, with 10 bases between.